The TCR beta chain described here comes from a study of post-analysis software for immune sequencing data. Notes on this clonotype: What it binds is not known.

Every TCR beta cDNA library bore unique molecular identifiers. TCRdb passed the PCR reads through MiXCR, listing each CDR3 protein once. The sample carries more than 500,000 distinct CDR3 sequences, roughly 34% recorded once. Study-wide results and caveats: Elevated frequency relative to controls characterized 4 or 5 TRBV segments in patients, TRBV5-6, TRBV5-1 and TRBV20-1 among them. Clustering by F measure revealed strong co-clustering among samples prepared together in one batch.

The CDR3 length is 14 residues. Germline V gene lookup returns CDR1 SEHNR and CDR2 FQNEAQ (reference sequence). V lost 5 bases to trimming and J lost 1 base, with 11 bases between them. The chain combines TRBV7-9 with TRBJ1-1, with D perhaps TRBD1 (5 bases). This receptor was identified in a girl aged 2 to 17 with multiple sclerosis. The sample comprised blood. The CDR3 region has the DNA TGTGCCAGCAGCCAGACAGTAAGGAACACTGAAGCTTTCTTT. Amino acid sequence: CASSQTVRNTEAFF.